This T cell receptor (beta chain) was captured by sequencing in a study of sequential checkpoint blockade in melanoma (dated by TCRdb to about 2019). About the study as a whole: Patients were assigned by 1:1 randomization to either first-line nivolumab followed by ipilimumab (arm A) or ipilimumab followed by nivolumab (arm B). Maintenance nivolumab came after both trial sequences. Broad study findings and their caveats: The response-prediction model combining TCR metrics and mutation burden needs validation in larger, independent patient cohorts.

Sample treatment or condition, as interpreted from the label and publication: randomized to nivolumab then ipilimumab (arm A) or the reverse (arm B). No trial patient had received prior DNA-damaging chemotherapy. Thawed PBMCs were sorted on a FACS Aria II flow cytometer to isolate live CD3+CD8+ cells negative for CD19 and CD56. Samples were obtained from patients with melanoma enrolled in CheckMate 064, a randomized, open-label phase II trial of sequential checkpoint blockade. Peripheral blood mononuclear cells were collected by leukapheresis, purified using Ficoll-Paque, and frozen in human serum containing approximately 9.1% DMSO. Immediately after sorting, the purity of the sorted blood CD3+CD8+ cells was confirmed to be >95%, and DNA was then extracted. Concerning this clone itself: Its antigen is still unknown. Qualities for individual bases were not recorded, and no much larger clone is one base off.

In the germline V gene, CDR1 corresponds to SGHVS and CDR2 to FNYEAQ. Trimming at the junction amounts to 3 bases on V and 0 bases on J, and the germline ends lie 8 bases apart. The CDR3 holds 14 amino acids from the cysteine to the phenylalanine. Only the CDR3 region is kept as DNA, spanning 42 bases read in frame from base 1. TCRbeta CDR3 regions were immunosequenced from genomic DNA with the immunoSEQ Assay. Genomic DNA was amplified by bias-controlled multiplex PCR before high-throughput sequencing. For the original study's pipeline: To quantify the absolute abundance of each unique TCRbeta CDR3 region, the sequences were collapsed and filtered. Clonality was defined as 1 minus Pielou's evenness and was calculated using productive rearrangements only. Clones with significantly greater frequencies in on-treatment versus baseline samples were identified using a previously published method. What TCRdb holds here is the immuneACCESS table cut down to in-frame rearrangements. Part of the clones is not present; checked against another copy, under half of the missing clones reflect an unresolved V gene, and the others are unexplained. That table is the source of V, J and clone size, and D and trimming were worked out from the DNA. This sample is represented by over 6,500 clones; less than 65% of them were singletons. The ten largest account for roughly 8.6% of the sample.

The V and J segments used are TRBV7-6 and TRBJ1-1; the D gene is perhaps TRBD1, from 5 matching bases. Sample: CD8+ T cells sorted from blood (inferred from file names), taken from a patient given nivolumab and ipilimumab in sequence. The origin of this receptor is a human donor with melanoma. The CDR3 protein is CASSLGGLNTEAFF. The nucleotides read TGTGCCAGCAGCTTGGGGGGACTGAACACTGAAGCTTTCTTT.